A selection of T cell receptor beta chains follows, all from one sample in a study of blood T cell repertoires in COVID-19. Clones were read by immunoSEQ multiplex PCR, and TCRdb kept only the in-frame ones, dropping some. The sample includes around 310,000 clones, 75% to 90% of them seen just once. Material for sequencing was peripheral blood. The receptors were gathered from a woman aged 55 to 70 with acute or convalescent COVID-19. The CDR3 runs from the conserved cysteine through the conserved F or W. A D gene is named only where the DNA matches it firmly. Clone size is stated in some rows and not others, as once, few, many or a class when expanded.

cdr3_aa: CASRRVGNTGELFF
cdr3_nt: TGTGCCAGCAGACGCGTTGGGAACACCGGGGAGCTGTTTTTT
v_call: TRBV7-2
j_call: TRBJ2-2
d_call: .
clone_size: .

cdr3_aa: CASSGDGTQETQYF
cdr3_nt: TGTGCCAGCAGCGGGGACGGGACTCAAGAGACCCAGTACTTC
v_call: TRBV3-1/TRBV3-2
j_call: TRBJ2-5
d_call: .
clone_size: few

cdr3_aa: CASSLRTGAGGYTF
cdr3_nt: TGTGCCAGCAGTCTGAGGACAGGGGCGGGTGGCTACACCTTC
v_call: TRBV28
j_call: TRBJ1-2
d_call: TRBD1
clone_size: .

cdr3_aa: CASSPGGGETQYF
cdr3_nt: TGTGCCAGCAGCCCCGGGGGTGGGGAGACCCAGTACTTC
v_call: TRBV7-9
j_call: TRBJ2-5
d_call: .
clone_size: .

cdr3_aa: CASRLAGGATYGYTF
cdr3_nt: TGTGCCAGCAGACTTGCGGGGGGCGCGACCTATGGCTACACCTTC
v_call: TRBV6-5
j_call: TRBJ1-2
d_call: .
clone_size: .

cdr3_aa: CSVGKSAVSGANVLTF
cdr3_nt: TGCAGCGTTGGTAAGTCGGCGGTGTCTGGGGCCAACGTCCTGACTTTC
v_call: TRBV29-1
j_call: TRBJ2-6
d_call: .
clone_size: .

cdr3_aa: CASSLSGQGYGYTF
cdr3_nt: TGTGCCAGCAGTTTATCGGGACAGGGCTATGGCTACACCTTC
v_call: TRBV27
j_call: TRBJ1-2
d_call: TRBD1
clone_size: .

cdr3_aa: CASSARGTGYTGELFF
cdr3_nt: TGTGCCAGCAGCGCCCGTGGGACAGGGTACACCGGGGAGCTGTTTTTT
v_call: TRBV11-3
j_call: TRBJ2-2
d_call: TRBD1
clone_size: once

cdr3_aa: CAAMQGNAREKLFF
cdr3_nt: TGTGCCGCTATGCAGGGGAACGCGCGTGAAAAACTGTTTTTT
v_call: TRBV6-6
j_call: TRBJ1-4
d_call: .
clone_size: .

cdr3_aa: CASSSSDRAGNEQFF
cdr3_nt: TGTGCCAGCAGCTCTTCCGACAGGGCTGGGAATGAGCAGTTCTTC
v_call: TRBV7-9
j_call: TRBJ2-1
d_call: TRBD1
clone_size: once

cdr3_aa: CASSGGTARPYEQYF
cdr3_nt: TGTGCCAGCAGCGGTGGGACAGCCCGCCCCTACGAGCAGTACTTC
v_call: TRBV5-6
j_call: TRBJ2-7
d_call: TRBD1
clone_size: .

cdr3_aa: CASSLGTGYRETQYF
cdr3_nt: TGCGCCAGCAGCTTGGGGACAGGGTATAGGGAGACCCAGTACTTC
v_call: TRBV5-1
j_call: TRBJ2-5
d_call: TRBD1
clone_size: .

cdr3_aa: CASSLVGPRRTGPSHEQYF
cdr3_nt: TGTGCCAGCAGCTTAGTGGGGCCGAGAAGGACAGGGCCGTCCCACGAGCAGTACTTC
v_call: TRBV11-2
j_call: TRBJ2-7
d_call: TRBD1
clone_size: .

cdr3_aa: CASSPPTGTATYEQYF
cdr3_nt: TGTGCCAGCTCACCACCTACCGGGACAGCCACCTACGAGCAGTACTTC
v_call: TRBV18
j_call: TRBJ2-7
d_call: TRBD1
clone_size: .

cdr3_aa: CASRTGGGYEQYF
cdr3_nt: TGTGCCAGCCGGACAGGGGGTGGGTACGAGCAGTACTTC
v_call: TRBV6-5
j_call: TRBJ2-7
d_call: TRBD1
clone_size: once

cdr3_aa: CATTSTEGAPLHF
cdr3_nt: TGTGCCACCACCTCAACGGAAGGGGCACCCCTCCACTTT
v_call: TRBV15
j_call: TRBJ1-6
d_call: .
clone_size: .

cdr3_aa: CASSRQLYEQYF
cdr3_nt: TGTGCCAGCAGTCGACAGCTCTACGAGCAGTACTTC
v_call: TRBV2
j_call: TRBJ2-7
d_call: .
clone_size: .

cdr3_aa: CASSPTVAGTGELFF
cdr3_nt: TGTGCCAGCAGCCCGACGGTAGCGGGTACCGGGGAGCTGTTTTTT
v_call: TRBV7-2
j_call: TRBJ2-2
d_call: TRBD2
clone_size: .